This T cell receptor (beta chain) was obtained from a study of molecular identifiers for immune sequencing clone quantification. Bulk TCR libraries used previously described methods and listed TCR primers. From the PCR reads, TCRdb called clonotypes with MiXCR, one entry per CDR3 protein. Here the sample spans 63,000 or so distinct CDR3 sequences, around a sixth being singletons. The CDR3 consists of 14 residues. The germline CDR1 and CDR2 sequences are LNHDA and SQIVND (reference sequence). The V end was cut by 6 bases, the J end by 0 bases, with 6 bases between. Study conclusions and caveats: Naive cells had under 1% of molecules in clones above 20 RNA copies, effectors over 98%.

This clonotype was picked up many times. The target antigen is unknown. Libraries of naive CD8 T cells were made from 20,000 to 1,000,000 sorted cells. They used 10%, 30% or 50% RNA. CD8+CD4-CCR7+CD45RA+ sorting gave the naive CD8 T cells. The chain carries TRBV19 and TRBJ2-6; no definite D call. Sequencing input: naive CD8+ T cells from blood, with Jurkat cell RNA spiked in. The subset here: FACS-sorted CD8+CD4-CCR7+CD45RA+ naive T cells. This receptor was obtained from a human donor in good health. Some libraries in this study had Jurkat cell RNA spiked in. CDR3 loop: CASRLVSGANVLTF. DNA for the CDR3: TGTGCCAGTAGACTTGTCTCTGGGGCCAACGTCCTGACTTTC.